The clone carrying this T cell receptor beta chain has a count of ten or more. The source of the sample is a study of T cells in Graves' hyperthyroidism and ophthalmopathy. On the study more broadly: The blood sample was taken at first diagnosis, before treatment began.

The germline V and J ends were trimmed by 1 base and 6 bases, with 3 bases remaining between them. The CDR3 covers 11 residues. Germline V CDR1 and CDR2: MDHEN, SYDVKM. A patient was excluded if there was uncontrolled infection, other autoimmune disease, pregnancy or lactation. Amplification targeted TCR beta CDR3 regions from RNA transcripts. The TCR CDR3 first-round RT-PCR relied on the HTBI primer set. TCRdb redid the calling of the multiplex PCR reads with MiXCR, one entry per CDR3 protein. The repertoire has 300,000 to 400,000 distinct CDR3 sequences, less than 20% of them found once; the top ten carry 35% to 50%.

The sample comprised blood. This TCR came from a man aged 18-30 years with Graves' ophthalmopathy. The chain joins TRBV28 to TRBJ1-2, with D unresolved. In DNA form, the CDR3 reads TGTGCCAGCAGTTTATCGGATGGCTACACCTTC. Its protein is CASSLSDGYTF.